What follows describes a single T cell receptor beta chain. The antigen remains undetermined. Measured with immunoSEQ multiplex PCR; TCRdb has only the in-frame clones, and not every one. The table records under 40,000 clones, 79% of them present only once. This entry is derived from a study of memory CD4+ T cells and cytomegalovirus serostatus. Study as a whole: Donors were healthy Belgian adults, 9 or 10 CMV seropositive and 20 to 30 seronegative.

Study-level points and caveats: Suggested: most of the CMV-linked TCR signature lies in CD4+ memory cells. Median bootstrapped AUC for CMV status was just over 0.94 originally, about 0.9 US-trained.

The sort gate was single viable CD3+CD4+CD8-CD45RO+ cells for memory CD4+ T cells. Sample: memory CD4+ T cells from blood. The clonotype comes from an adult in good health and CMV-seropositive.

The CDR3 spells CSVERRTVRTDTQYF. The CDR3, as DNA: TGCAGCGTTGAAAGACGGACGGTTCGGACAGATACGCAGTATTTT. This sequence joins TRBV29-1 and TRBJ2-3, with D unclear. There are 15 residues in the CDR3. Between the trimmed V and J ends, which lost 2 bases and 3 bases, there was a span of 15 bases. The germline V gene encodes CDR1 SQVTM and CDR2 ANQGSEA.